Listed below are T cell receptor beta chains from one sample, sequenced in a study of human T cells and chemical hapten exposure. TCRdb processed the RACE reads anew with MiXCR; each CDR3 protein has one entry. This table has fewer than 400,000 distinct CDR3 sequences, roughly 6.9% appearing once. The material sequenced was whole blood, taken in connection with sensitization to the hapten diphenylcyclopropenone (DPC). Receptors originate from a woman between 18 and 30 years old with alopecia areata. Some clones in this sample may be carry-over from other donors' samples. Each CDR3 is given with its conserved first and last residue. The D gene is left open where the match is weak. A row's size may be missing; if present it is once, few, many or a size class.

>TRBD1|TRBJ2-5|TRBV6-1|-
TGTGCCAGCAGGAGGGGGCATGGGGAGACCCAGTACTTC
CASRRGHGETQYF
>-|TRBJ2-7|TRBV27|many
TGTGCCAGCAGGGGGCTCGGGGGCTCCTACGAGCAGTACTTC
CASRGLGGSYEQYF
>TRBD1|TRBJ1-2|TRBV7-9|-
TGTGCCAGCAGCTCGGACCCTCAGGGGGTCCATGGCTACACCTTC
CASSSDPQGVHGYTF
>TRBD2|TRBJ2-5|TRBV5-1|few
TGCGCCAGCAGCTTGCTGGGGGGGTCCAAAGAGACCCAGTACTTC
CASSLLGGSKETQYF
>TRBD1|TRBJ1-6|TRBV4-3|few
TGCGCCAGCAGGGACAGGGGGATTAATTCACCCCTCCACTTT
CASRDRGINSPLHF
>-|TRBJ2-7|TRBV5-1|many
TGCGCCAGCAGCGTGGCCGGGACTGACGACGAGCAGTACTTC
CASSVAGTDDEQYF
>-|TRBJ2-5|TRBV28|many
TGTGCCAGCAGTCGAACGACAGGAGCGGGGACCCAGTACTTC
CASSRTTGAGTQYF
>TRBD1|TRBJ1-5|TRBV19|few
TGTGCCAGTAGTCGGACAGGGGGCGTTGGCAATCAGCCCCAGCATTTT
CASSRTGGVGNQPQHF
>-|TRBJ2-3|TRBV20-1|-
TGCAGTGCTCCCAGCGTAAGGGATACGCAGTATTTT
CSAPSVRDTQYF
>-|TRBJ2-3|TRBV24-1|-
TGTGCCACCAGTGATTTGCTGGGAGGCACAGATACGCAGTATTTT
CATSDLLGGTDTQYF
>-|TRBJ2-7|TRBV27|-
TGTGCCAGCAGTTTGGTGCAGGGAGGCGAGCAGTACTTC
CASSLVQGGEQYF
>-|TRBJ2-7|TRBV25-1|many
TGTGCCAGTCGACAAGGCTACTACGAGCAGTACTTC
CASRQGYYEQYF
>-|TRBJ1-2|TRBV15|few
TGTGCCACCAGCAGAGATAACAGCTATGGCTACACCTTC
CATSRDNSYGYTF
>TRBD2|TRBJ2-7|TRBV6-4|few
TGTGCCAGCAGGCGGGGGACGCGGATTGGGAACTTTACCTACGAGCAGTACTTC
CASRRGTRIGNFTYEQYF
>-|TRBJ1-6|TRBV6-5|-
TGTGCCAGCAAGATAGGAGAATCCTATAATTCACCCCTCCACTTT
CASKIGESYNSPLHF
>TRBD1|TRBJ2-3|TRBV19|many
TGTGCCACCCCGGAGGTACCGGGACAGGGGGCGAGGACAGATACGCAGTATTTT
CATPEVPGQGARTDTQYF
>-|TRBJ1-1|TRBV11-2|many
TGTGCCAGCAGCTTGGGACGGGCTGAAGCTTTCTTT
CASSLGRAEAFF
>-|TRBJ2-1|TRBV7-9|-
TGTGCCAGCAGCCTCGCCGGGGCCTACAATGAGCAGTTCTTC
CASSLAGAYNEQFF
>-|TRBJ1-5|TRBV27|few
TGTGCCAGCAGTTTATCGTACAGCTTCAATCAGCCCCAGCATTTT
CASSLSYSFNQPQHF
>TRBD1|TRBJ1-1|TRBV25-1|-
TGTGCCAGCAGCTTACGACAGGGACCGAACACTGAAGCTTTCTTT
CASSLRQGPNTEAFF
>-|TRBJ1-6|TRBV14|many
TGTGCCAGCAGCCCACGGACAGATTCACCCCTCCACTTT
CASSPRTDSPLHF
>-|TRBJ1-5|TRBV2|-
TGTGCCAGCAGTCCGGGTAGGGTTCTCCAAGGGCCCCAGCATTTT
CASSPGRVLQGPQHF
>TRBD1|TRBJ2-4|TRBV10-3|-
TGTGCCATCAGCGGACAGGGTTTTCCCACCATGGATTCCAAAAACATTCAGTACTTC
CAISGQGFPTMDSKNIQYF
>-|TRBJ2-7|TRBV28|many
TGTGCCAGCAGTCCAGTAGTCGACGAGCAGTACTTC
CASSPVVDEQYF
>-|TRBJ1-5|TRBV12-3/TRBV12-4|few
TGTGCCAGCAGTTACGCGGGGGCCAGGGCTACGAATCAGCCCCAGCATTTT
CASSYAGARATNQPQHF
>TRBD2|TRBJ2-1|TRBV6-2/TRBV6-3|many
TGTGCCAGCAGTTTAGTCGGTAGCGGGGGTCATGAGCAGTTCTTC
CASSLVGSGGHEQFF
>TRBD2|TRBJ2-7|TRBV18|few
TGTGCCAGCTCACCCTCCGGGGGGGTCCCCTCCTACGAGCAGTACTTC
CASSPSGGVPSYEQYF
>TRBD1|TRBJ2-1|TRBV27|many
TGTGCCAGCAGTATCCGGGACAGGGCTGGTGAGCAGTTCTTC
CASSIRDRAGEQFF
>-|TRBJ1-2|TRBV12-3/TRBV12-4|many
TGTGCCAGCAGTCCCCGCCCCTATGGCTACACCTTC
CASSPRPYGYTF
>TRBD2|TRBJ2-5|TRBV11-2|many
TGTGCCAGCAGCTTAGTTCCGAGCGGGGGGGCCTCGCAAGAGACCCAGTACTTC
CASSLVPSGGASQETQYF
>TRBD1|TRBJ2-1|TRBV29-1|many
TGCAGCGCTGGACAGGGGGGCAATGAGCAGTTCTTC
CSAGQGGNEQFF
>TRBD1|TRBJ1-5|TRBV4-2|-
TGTGCCAGCAGCCAAGCCCAACGAGGACAGGGGAATCAGCCCCAGCATTTT
CASSQAQRGQGNQPQHF
>TRBD2|TRBJ2-3|TRBV5-1|few
TGCGCCAGCAGCTTGAGAGCTAGCGGGGGTGGCACAGATACGCAGTATTTT
CASSLRASGGGTDTQYF
>-|TRBJ2-3|TRBV28|many
TGTGCCAGCAAGGAGGGGCGCACAGATACGCAGTATTTT
CASKEGRTDTQYF
>-|TRBJ1-2|TRBV13|few
TGTGCCAGCAGATTGTTGGGGGCCACTCTCCGACTCTATGGCTACACCTTC
CASRLLGATLRLYGYTF
>TRBD2|TRBJ2-1|TRBV5-1|many
TGCGCCAGCAGCTTTGGATCTAGCGGGGATATCAATGAGCAGTTCTTC
CASSFGSSGDINEQFF
>-|TRBJ2-7|TRBV4-1|many
TGCGCCAGCAGCCAAGATCGCCCCGGGGGCGGATACGAGCAGTACTTC
CASSQDRPGGGYEQYF
>-|TRBJ2-7|TRBV27|many
TGTGCCAGCAGTCCCCCTATGCAGGTTGCCGAGCAGTACTTC
CASSPPMQVAEQYF
>-|TRBJ2-3|TRBV5-4|-
TGTGCCAGCAGCCTCATCTCGCCCACAGATACGCAGTATTTT
CASSLISPTDTQYF
>TRBD2|TRBJ2-1|TRBV7-9|many
TGTGCCAGCAGCCCAGCGGGGGGATACAATGAGCAGTTCTTC
CASSPAGGYNEQFF
>-|TRBJ2-1|TRBV4-2|few
TGTGCCAGCAGCCAAGATAGCCTCTACCAAGGAGGTGAGCAGTTCTTC
CASSQDSLYQGGEQFF
>-|TRBJ1-4|TRBV25-1|few
TGTGCCAGCAGCCCCCCCGGACCCGCTGAAAAACTGTTTTTT
CASSPPGPAEKLFF
>TRBD1|TRBJ1-4|TRBV27|-
TGTGCCAGCAGTTTTTGGACAGGGTCGGAAAAACTGTTTTTT
CASSFWTGSEKLFF